This is a list of T cell receptor beta chains from one sample in a study of T cell changes during pregnancy in multiple sclerosis. Sequencing used immunoSEQ multiplex PCR; TCRdb keeps in-frame clones, though not all of them. The sample has about 27,000 clones, more than 70% seen once. Sequenced material: CD8+ T cells from peripheral blood mononuclear cells, taken in the second trimester of pregnancy. The receptors shown here come from a female donor with multiple sclerosis, enrolled in a pregnancy study. Each CDR3 is given with its conserved first and last residue.

V gene,J gene,CDR3 protein
TRBV7-8,TRBJ2-7,CASSPRRGQGVSYEQYF
TRBV13,TRBJ2-3,CASSFTSADTQYF
TRBV30,TRBJ1-3,CACHRDSSGGNTIYF
TRBV27,TRBJ1-1,CASSPRQGGTEAFF
TRBV6-5,TRBJ2-2,CASSYSLRSTGELFF
TRBV11-2,TRBJ2-7,CASSLGGRVNPPYF
TRBV18,TRBJ2-7,CASSPNSYEQYF
TRBV6-6,TRBJ2-5,CASTVKGRRGKETQYF
TRBV6-1,TRBJ2-7,CASSAKGSLGYEQYF
TRBV5-6,TRBJ2-5,CASTGLAGGPAETQYF
TRBV19,TRBJ1-5,CASSLPNQPQHF
TRBV9,TRBJ1-2,CASNPGQGYGYTF
TRBV7-6,TRBJ2-7,CASSLPSSYEQYF
TRBV7-9,TRBJ2-1,CASSLGSGGPKEQFF
TRBV7-6,TRBJ2-1,CASSGLRGSDYNEQFF
TRBV19,TRBJ2-1,CASSRASGFHEQFF
TRBV2,TRBJ1-3,CASSEALTGLLRNTIYF
TRBV5-6,TRBJ1-1,CASQGLNTEAFF
TRBV6-1,TRBJ2-3,CASSDSSGGADTQYF
TRBV7-9,TRBJ2-2,CASSPAGEAGELFF
TRBV16,TRBJ1-2,CASSQFAEDYGYTF
TRBV20-1,TRBJ2-7,CSARDNYEQYF
TRBV12-5,TRBJ2-5,CASGLLETGVQETQYF
TRBV5-1,TRBJ2-2,CASSLARGTGELFF
TRBV4-3,TRBJ2-2,CASSQDEILRQGFNTGELFF
TRBV29-1,TRBJ2-1,CSVGTGYNEQFF
TRBV7-3,TRBJ2-2,CASSLLGPGELFF
TRBV30,TRBJ1-6,CAWSVQGSSPLHF
TRBV27,TRBJ2-1,CASRVGQVSYNEQFF
TRBV11-2,TRBJ1-6,CASSGAGDNSPLHF
TRBV27,TRBJ1-1,CASGGLPNTEAFF
TRBV11-2,TRBJ1-1,CASSFGATEAFF
TRBV2,TRBJ1-1,CASTRGNTEAFF
TRBV18,TRBJ2-5,CASSPDRGALGETQYF
TRBV10-3,TRBJ2-7,CAISGTGTDYEQYF
TRBV19,TRBJ1-1,CASSLIWRADTEAFF
TRBV6-1,TRBJ1-1,CASSWSQGGEAFF